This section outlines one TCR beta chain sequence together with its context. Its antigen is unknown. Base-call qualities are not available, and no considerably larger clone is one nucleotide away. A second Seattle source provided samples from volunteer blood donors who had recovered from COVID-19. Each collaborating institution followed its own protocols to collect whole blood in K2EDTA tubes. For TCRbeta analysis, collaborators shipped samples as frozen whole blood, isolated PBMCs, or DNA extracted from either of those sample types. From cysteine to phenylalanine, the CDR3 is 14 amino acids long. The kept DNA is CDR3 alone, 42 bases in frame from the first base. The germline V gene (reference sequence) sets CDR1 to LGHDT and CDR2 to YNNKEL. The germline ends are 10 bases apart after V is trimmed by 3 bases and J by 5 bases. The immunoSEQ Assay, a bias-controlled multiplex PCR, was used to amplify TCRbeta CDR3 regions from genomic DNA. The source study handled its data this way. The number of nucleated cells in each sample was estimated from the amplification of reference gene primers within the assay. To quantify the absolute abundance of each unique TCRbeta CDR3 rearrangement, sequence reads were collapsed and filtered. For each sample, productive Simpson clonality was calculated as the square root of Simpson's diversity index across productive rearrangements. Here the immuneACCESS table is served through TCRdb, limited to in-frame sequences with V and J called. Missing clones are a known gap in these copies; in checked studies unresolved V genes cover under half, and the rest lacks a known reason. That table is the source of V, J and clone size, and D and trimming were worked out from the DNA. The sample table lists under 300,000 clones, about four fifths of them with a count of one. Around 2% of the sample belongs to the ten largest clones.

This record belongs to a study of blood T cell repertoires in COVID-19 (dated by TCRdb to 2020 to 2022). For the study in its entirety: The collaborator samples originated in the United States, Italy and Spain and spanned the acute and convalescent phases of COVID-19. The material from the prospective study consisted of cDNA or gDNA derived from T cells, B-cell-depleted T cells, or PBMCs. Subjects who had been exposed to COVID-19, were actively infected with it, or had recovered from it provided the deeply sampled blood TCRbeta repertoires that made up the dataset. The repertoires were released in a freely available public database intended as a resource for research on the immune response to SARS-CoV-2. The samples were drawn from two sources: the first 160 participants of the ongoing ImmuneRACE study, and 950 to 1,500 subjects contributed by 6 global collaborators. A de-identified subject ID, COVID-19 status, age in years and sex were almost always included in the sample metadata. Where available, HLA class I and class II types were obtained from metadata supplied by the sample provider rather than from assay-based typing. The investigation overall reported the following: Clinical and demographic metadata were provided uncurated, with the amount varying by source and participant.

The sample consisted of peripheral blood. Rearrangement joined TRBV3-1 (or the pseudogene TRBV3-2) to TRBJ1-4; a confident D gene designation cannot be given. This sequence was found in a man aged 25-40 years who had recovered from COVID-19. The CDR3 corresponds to CASSQGSPNEKLFF. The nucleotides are TGTGCCAGCAGCCAGGGCAGCCCAAATGAAAAACTGTTTTTT.